This T cell receptor (beta chain) was observed in a study of regulatory T cells in long-lasting Graves disease. A note on this clonotype: Antigen unknown.

Time point: newly diagnosed GD, antithyroid drugs for less than 3 months. There was RNA extracted from PBMCs, and the TCR library was made from it. From germline, CDR1 is SEHNR and CDR2 FQNEAQ (reference sequence). CDR3 size: 14 residues. V was pared by 7 bases and J by 3 bases, with 13 bases between. Arm-PCR of CDR3 regions with iRepertoire HTBI primers generated TCR beta libraries. Each CDR3 protein gets one entry after TCRdb re-called the multiplex PCR reads with MiXCR. The sample includes about 560,000 distinct CDR3 sequences, about 16% seen only once; the top ten take around 12%. Study-wide points: Persistent disease showed a preference for TRBV28, TRBJ1-2 and TRBJ2-5.

The same sample was also used in a study of T cells in Graves' hyperthyroidism and ophthalmopathy. As that study records: Stable hyperthyroidism was told apart from ophthalmopathy by a model built on 13 V-J features.

The material sequenced was peripheral blood mononuclear cells (PBMCs), taken at new diagnosis, from a patient treated with antithyroid drugs. The chain is built from TRBV7-9 and TRBJ2-1; possible D gene TRBD1, 5 bases. The TCR comes from a young man with Graves disease. This CDR3 reads CASIWGRGYNEQFF. CDR3 in DNA: TGTGCCAGCATATGGGGCCGAGGCTACAATGAGCAGTTCTTC.